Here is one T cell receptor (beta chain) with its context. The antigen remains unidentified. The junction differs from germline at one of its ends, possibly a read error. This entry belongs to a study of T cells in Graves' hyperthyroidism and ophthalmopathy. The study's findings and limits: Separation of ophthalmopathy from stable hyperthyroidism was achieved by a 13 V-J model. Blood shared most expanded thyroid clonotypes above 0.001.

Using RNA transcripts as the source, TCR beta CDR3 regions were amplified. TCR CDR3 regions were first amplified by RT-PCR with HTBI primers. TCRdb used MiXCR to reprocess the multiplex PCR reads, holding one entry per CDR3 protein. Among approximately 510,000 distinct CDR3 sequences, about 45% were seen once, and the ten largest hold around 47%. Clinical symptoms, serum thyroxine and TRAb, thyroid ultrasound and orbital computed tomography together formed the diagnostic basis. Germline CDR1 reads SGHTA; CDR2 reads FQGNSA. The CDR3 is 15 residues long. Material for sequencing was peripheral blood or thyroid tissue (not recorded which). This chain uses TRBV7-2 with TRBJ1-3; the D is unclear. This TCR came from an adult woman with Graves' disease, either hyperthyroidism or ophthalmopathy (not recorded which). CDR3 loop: CASSMDVYSGNPIYF. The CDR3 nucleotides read TGTGCCAGCAGCATGGATGTGTACTCTGGAAACCCCATATATTTT.